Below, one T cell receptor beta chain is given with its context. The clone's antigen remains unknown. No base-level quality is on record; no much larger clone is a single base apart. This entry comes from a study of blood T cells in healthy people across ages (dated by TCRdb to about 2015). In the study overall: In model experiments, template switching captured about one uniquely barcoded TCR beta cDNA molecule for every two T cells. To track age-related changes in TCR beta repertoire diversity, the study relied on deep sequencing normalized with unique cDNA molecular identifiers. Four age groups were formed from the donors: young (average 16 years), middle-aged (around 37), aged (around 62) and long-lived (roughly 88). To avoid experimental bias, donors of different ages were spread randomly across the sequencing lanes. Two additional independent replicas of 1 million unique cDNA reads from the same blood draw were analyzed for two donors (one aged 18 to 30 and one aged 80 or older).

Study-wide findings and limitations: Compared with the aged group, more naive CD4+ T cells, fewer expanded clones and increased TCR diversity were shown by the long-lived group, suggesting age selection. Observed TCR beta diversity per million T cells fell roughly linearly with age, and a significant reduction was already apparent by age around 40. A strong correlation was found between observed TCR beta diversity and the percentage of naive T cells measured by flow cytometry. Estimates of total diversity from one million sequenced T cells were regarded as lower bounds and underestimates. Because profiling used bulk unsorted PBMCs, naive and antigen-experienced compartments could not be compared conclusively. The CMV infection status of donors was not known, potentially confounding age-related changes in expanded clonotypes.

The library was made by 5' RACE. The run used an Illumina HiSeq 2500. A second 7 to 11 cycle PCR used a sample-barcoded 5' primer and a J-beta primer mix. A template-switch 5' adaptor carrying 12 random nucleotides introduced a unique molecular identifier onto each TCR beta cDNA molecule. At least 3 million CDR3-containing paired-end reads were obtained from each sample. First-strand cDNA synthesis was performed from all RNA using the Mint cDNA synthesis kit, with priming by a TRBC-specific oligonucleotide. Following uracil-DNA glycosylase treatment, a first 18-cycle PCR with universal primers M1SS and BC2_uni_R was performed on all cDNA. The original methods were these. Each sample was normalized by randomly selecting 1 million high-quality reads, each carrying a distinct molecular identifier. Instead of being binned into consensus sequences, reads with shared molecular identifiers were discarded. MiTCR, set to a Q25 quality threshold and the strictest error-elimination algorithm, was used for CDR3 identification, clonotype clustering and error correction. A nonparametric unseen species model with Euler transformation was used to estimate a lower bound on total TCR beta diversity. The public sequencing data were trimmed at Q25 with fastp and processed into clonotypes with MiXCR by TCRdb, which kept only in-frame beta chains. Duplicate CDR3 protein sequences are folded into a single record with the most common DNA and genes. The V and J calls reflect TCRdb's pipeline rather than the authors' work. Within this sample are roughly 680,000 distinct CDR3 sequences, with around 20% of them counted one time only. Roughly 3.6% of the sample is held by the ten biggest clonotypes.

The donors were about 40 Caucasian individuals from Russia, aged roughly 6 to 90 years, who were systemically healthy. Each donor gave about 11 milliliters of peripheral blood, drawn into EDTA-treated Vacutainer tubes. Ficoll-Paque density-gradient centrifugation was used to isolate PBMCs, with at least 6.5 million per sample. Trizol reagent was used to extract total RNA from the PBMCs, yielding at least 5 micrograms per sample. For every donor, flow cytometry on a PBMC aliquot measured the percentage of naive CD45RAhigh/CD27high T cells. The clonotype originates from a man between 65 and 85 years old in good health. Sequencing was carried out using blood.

The CDR3 region has the sequence CATGTPGQETQYF. The sequenced DNA is TGTGCCACGGGGACACCGGGGCAAGAGACCCAGTACTTC. The V and J genes are TRBV10-3 and TRBJ2-5; TRBD1 is a possible D gene, resting on 6 matching bases. V sheds 10 bases and J sheds 2 bases, leaving 14 bases between their ends. The CDR3 starts with the cysteine, ends with the phenylalanine, and has 13 residues. Just the 39-base CDR3 DNA is kept, in frame starting at base 1. Looking up the germline V gene yields CDR1 ENHRY and CDR2 SYGVKD.